This passage covers 8 T cell receptor beta chains from one sample sequenced in a study of T-cell reconstitution after alpha-beta-depleted transplantation in children. Researchers prepared the TCRbeta library using unique molecular identifiers, the study reports. MiXCR, run by TCRdb on the PCR reads, gives a single entry per CDR3 protein. The table lists 480,000 or so distinct CDR3 sequences, roughly a tenth of them singletons. This material consisted of PBMCs, taken before TCRalphabeta/CD19-depleted stem cell transplant. These receptors were obtained from a child under 10 years old with inherited bone marrow failure, due to receive a stem cell transplant.

This clonotype was seen repeatedly, ten times or more. The chain is built from TRBV7-2 and TRBJ1-2, with 7 bases fitting TRBD1. The CDR3 runs 12 residues. The germline gives CDR1 SGHTA, CDR2 FQGNSA. The junction had 3 bases not matched to a gene; V was cut back by 5 bases and J by 6 bases. The CDR3 DNA reads TGTGCCAGCAGCCGCGACAGGGATGGCTACACCTTC. Protein product: CASSRDRDGYTF.

This clonotype came up many times. This sequence joins TRBV25-1 and TRBJ2-1; perhaps TRBD2 as D (5 bases). This CDR3 region has 16 residues. V lost 0 bases and J lost 3, with 12 bases in between. CDR1 is MGHDK and CDR2 is SYGVNS in the germline V gene. The CDR3 DNA reads as TGTGCCAGCAGTGAATATACCCTAGCAGGCTACAATGAGCAGTTCTTC. Its translation is CASSEYTLAGYNEQFF.

This clonotype occurred many times. The V call is TRBV7-6, the J call TRBJ2-2; 9 positions match TRBD2. Germline loops: CDR1 SGHVS, CDR2 FNYEAQ. J gave up 6 bases and V 5 bases, and 10 bases lay outside the gene matches. The CDR3 runs 16 residues. The CDR3 sequence: CASSVVGSGRAGELFF. In DNA form, the CDR3 reads TGTGCCAGCAGCGTGGTTGGTAGCGGGAGAGCCGGGGAGCTGTTTTTT. Combining the CDR3 with reference TRBV7-6 and TRBJ2-2 gives the whole variable domain GAGVSQSPRYKVTKRGQDVALRCDPISGHVSLYWYRQALGQGPEFLTYFNYEAQQDKSGLPNDRFSAERPEGSISTLTIQRTEQRDSAMYRCASSVVGSGRAGELFFGEGSRLTVL.

This clonotype has more than one count but fewer than ten. The V and J genes are TRBV20-1 and TRBJ2-1; D unresolved. Germline CDR1 is DFQATT and CDR2 is SNEGSKA (reference sequence). The CDR3 sequence is 13 residues long. V was pared by 6 bases and J by 7 bases, with 16 bases between. CDR3 nucleotide sequence: TGCAGTGCCGACGCGCTCGATTTTAATGAGCAGTTCTTC. It codes for CSADALDFNEQFF.

As regards this clonotype: This may be a read error: a much more frequent sequence differs by one nucleotide. The CDR3 DNA reads as TGTGCCAGCAGCGTAGATGGGTGTAGTGGGTTCTACGAGCAGTACTTC. It specifies CASSVDGCSGFYEQYF. V is TRBV9 and J is TRBJ2-7; D is uncertain. Germline values: CDR1 SGDLS, CDR2 YYNGEE. There are 16 residues in the CDR3. V shed 0 bases and J shed 3 bases, with 16 bases lying between them. The full variable domain, completed using reference TRBV9 and TRBJ2-7, is DSGVTQTPKHLITATGQRVTLRCSPRSGDLSVYWYQQSLDQGLQFLIQYYNGEERAKGNILERFSAQQFPDLHSELNLSSLELGDSALYFCASSVDGCSGFYEQYFGPGTRLTVT.

This clonotype appeared many times. The V call is TRBV7-9, the J call TRBJ1-2; D gene uncertain. This CDR3 has 15 amino acids. Germline lookup yields CDR1 SEHNR and CDR2 FQNEAQ (reference sequence). Trimming removed 2 bases from V and 2 bases from J, with 12 bases in between. The CDR3 sequence is CASSLFAGANYGYTF. CDR3 DNA sequence: TGTGCCAGCAGCTTATTCGCAGGCGCCAACTATGGCTACACCTTC.

This clonotype was seen ten or more times. This chain joins TRBV27 and TRBJ2-7, with TRBD2 as a possible D gene (6 bases). The CDR3 is made up of 15 amino acids. V lost 5 bases and J lost 0, with 14 bases in between. CDR1 MNHEY and CDR2 SMNVEV come from the germline V gene (reference sequence). DNA for the CDR3: TGTGCCAGCAGTCCCGCTGTAGCGGTCTCCTACGAGCAGTACTTC. Translated, it gives CASSPAVAVSYEQYF.

This clonotype was recorded at least ten times. The chain uses TRBV29-1 and TRBJ2-7, with TRBD2 identical over 8 bases. V lost 6 bases to trimming and J lost 3 bases; unmatched junction nucleotides: 7. There are 13 residues in the CDR3. Germline V gene sequence: CDR1 SQVTM, CDR2 ANQGSEA. For the CDR3, the DNA is TGCAGCGTGCCGGGACTAGTCAACTACGAGCAGTACTTC. As protein: CSVPGLVNYEQYF.